Sequencing of this T cell receptor (beta chain) was carried out in a study of CD8+ T cells in alopecia areata. About the study: A 6-month period off drug followed tofacitinib, which lasted 6 to 18 months.

Notes on the study in general: In lesional scalp, particularly from alopecia totalis/universalis, clonality was higher than in normal scalp. Because one nonresponder was included, the link of baseline CD8+ expansion to response is considered uncertain. In scalp and blood during tofacitinib, many expanded lesional clones persisted.

RNA, once extracted, was reverse transcribed into cDNA for use as the sequencing template. Repertoires were generated with immunoSEQ multiplex PCR, while TCRdb's copy carries only in-frame clones and drops some. Counted here are approximately 43,000 clones, about three fifths occurring once; the ten biggest clones make up under 25%. This clone turned up a few times. Its antigen is not known. The treatment was: oral pan-JAK inhibitor, 5-10 mg twice daily. There are 14 residues in the CDR3. Trimming took 7 bases from V and 5 from J, leaving 17 bases between them. In germline, CDR1 is LNHDA, CDR2 SQIVND (reference sequence).

Sequencing used CD8+ T cells sorted from blood, obtained at week 4, from a patient treated with tofacitinib. The TCR comes from a human donor with alopecia areata. The J gene is TRBJ1-1, the V gene TRBV19; maybe TRBD1 (6 bases). CDR3 amino acids: CASTLQGRRTEAFF. The CDR3 bases are TGTGCCAGTACCCTACAGGGAAGAAGGACTGAAGCTTTCTTT.